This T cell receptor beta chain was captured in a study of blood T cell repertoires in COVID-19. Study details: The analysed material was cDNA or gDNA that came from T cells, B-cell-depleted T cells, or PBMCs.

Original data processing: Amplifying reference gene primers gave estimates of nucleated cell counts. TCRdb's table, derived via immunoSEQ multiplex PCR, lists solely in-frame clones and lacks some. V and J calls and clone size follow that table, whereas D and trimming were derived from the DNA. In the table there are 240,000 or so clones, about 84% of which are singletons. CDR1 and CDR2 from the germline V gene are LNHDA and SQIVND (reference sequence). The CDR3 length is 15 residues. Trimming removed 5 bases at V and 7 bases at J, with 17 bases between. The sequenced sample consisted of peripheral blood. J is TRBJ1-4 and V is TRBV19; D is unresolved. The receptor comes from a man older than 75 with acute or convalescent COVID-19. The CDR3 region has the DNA TGTGCCAGTAGTGCCGGCGGGTCATGGGGTGAAAAACTGTTTTTT. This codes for CASSAGGSWGEKLFF.